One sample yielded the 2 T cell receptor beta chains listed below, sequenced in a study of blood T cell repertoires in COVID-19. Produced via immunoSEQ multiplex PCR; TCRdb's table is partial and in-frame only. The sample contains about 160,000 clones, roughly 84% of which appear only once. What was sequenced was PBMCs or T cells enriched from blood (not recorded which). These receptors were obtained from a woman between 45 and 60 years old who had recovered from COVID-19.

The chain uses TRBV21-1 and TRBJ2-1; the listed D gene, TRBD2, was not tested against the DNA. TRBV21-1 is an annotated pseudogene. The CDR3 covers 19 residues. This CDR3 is CASKYLAVYGRGSYNEQFF. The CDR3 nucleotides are TGTGCCAGCAAGTATCTAGCGGTCTACGGAAGGGGCTCCTACAATGAGCAGTTCTTC.

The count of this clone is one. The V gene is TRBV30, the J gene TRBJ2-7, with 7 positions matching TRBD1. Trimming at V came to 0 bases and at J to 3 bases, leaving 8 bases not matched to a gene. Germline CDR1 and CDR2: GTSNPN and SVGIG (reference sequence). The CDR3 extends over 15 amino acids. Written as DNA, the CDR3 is TGTGCCTGGAGTGTAAGGCCAGGGGGAAGCTACGAGCAGTACTTC. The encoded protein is CAWSVRPGGSYEQYF. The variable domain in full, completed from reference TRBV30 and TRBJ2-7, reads SQTIHQWPATLVQPVGSPLSLECTVEGTSNPNLYWYRQAAGRGLQLLFYSVGIGQISSEVPQNLSASRPQDRQFILSSKKLLLSDSGFYLCAWSVRPGGSYEQYFGPGTRLTVT.